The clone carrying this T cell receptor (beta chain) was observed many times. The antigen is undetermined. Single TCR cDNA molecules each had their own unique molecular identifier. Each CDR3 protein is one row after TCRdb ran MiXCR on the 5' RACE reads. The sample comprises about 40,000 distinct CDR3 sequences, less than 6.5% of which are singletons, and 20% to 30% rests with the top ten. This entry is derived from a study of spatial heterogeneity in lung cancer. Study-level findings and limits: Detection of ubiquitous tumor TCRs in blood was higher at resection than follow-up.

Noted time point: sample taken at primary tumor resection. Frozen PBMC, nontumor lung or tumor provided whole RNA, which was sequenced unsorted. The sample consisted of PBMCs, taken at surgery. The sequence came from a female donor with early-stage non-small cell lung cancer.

The CDR3 DNA is TGTGCCAGCAGTGAAGCCCGCATTAGCGGGGGGGCCCCCGGGGAGCTGTTTTTT. It codes for CASSEARISGGAPGELFF. The chain has TRBV2 and TRBJ2-2; 11 nucleotides align to TRBD2. The germline gives CDR1 SNHLY, CDR2 FYNNEI. The V and J ends lost 0 bases and 6 bases, in that order; junction bases with no gene match: 9. The CDR3 runs 18 residues.